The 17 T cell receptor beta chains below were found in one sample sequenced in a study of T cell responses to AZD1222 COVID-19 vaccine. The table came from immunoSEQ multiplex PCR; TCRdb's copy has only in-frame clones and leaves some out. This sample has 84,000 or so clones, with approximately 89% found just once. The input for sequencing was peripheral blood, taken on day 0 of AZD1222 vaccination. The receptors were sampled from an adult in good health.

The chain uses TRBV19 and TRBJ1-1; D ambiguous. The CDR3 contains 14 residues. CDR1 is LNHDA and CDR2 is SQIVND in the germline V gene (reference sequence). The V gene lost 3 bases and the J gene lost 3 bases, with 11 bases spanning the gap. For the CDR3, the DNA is TGTGCCAGTAGTATCCGGGTTAGGTACACTGAAGCTTTCTTT. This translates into CASSIRVRYTEAFF.

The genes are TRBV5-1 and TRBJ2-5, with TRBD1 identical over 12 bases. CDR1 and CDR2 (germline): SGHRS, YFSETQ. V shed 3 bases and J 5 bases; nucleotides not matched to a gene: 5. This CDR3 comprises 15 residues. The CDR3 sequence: CASSWGQGALETQYF. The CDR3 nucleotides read TGCGCCAGCAGCTGGGGACAGGGGGCTTTGGAGACCCAGTACTTC.

CDR3 in amino acids: CASKAGSAGELFF. The CDR3 nucleotides are TGTGCCAGTAAGGCCGGAAGTGCCGGGGAGCTGTTTTTT. V and J are TRBV7-9 and TRBJ2-2; no clear D gene. CDR3 length equals 13 residues. V was pared by 9 bases and J by 6 bases, with 14 bases between. Germline CDR1 and CDR2: SEHNR and FQNEAQ (reference sequence).

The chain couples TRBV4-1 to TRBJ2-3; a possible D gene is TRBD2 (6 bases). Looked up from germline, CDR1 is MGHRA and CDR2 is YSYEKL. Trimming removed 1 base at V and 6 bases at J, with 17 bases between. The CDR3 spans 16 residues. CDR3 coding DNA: TGCGCCAGCAGCCAAGGGTTAGCGGCACGTCCCGATACGCAGTATTTT. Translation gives CASSQGLAARPDTQYF.

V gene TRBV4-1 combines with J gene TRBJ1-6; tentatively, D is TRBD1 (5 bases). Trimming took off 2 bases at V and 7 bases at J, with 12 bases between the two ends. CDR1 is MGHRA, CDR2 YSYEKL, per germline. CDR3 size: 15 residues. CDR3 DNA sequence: TGCGCCAGCAGCCAAACCAGGGTGTTCAATTCACCCCTCCACTTT. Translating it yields CASSQTRVFNSPLHF.

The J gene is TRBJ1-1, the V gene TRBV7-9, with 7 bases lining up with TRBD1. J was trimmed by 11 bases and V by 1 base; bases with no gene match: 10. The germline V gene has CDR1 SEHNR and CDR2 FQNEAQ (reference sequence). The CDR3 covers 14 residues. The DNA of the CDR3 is TGTGCCAGCAGCTTAGATAACAGGGGCTGGTCGGCTTTCTTT. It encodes CASSLDNRGWSAFF.

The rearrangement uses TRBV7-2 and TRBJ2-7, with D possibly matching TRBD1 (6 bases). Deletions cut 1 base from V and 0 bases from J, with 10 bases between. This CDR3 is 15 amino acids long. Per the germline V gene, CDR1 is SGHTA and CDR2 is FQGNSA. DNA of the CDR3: TGTGCCAGCAGCTTAGGCAGGGGACGCTCCTACGAGCAGTACTTC. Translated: CASSLGRGRSYEQYF.

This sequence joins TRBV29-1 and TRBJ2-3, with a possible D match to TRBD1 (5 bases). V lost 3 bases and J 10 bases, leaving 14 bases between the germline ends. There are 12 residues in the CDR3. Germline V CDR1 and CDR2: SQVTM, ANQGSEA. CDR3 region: CSVEILQGAQYF. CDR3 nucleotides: TGCAGCGTTGAGATACTCCAGGGTGCGCAGTATTTT.

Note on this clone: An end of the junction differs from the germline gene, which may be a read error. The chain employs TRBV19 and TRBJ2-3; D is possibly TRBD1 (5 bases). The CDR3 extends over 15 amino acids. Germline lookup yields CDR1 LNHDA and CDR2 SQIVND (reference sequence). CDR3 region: CASSSNPGPTNTQYF. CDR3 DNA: TGTGCCAGTAGCAGTAATCCAGGGCCCACAAATACGCAGTATTTT.

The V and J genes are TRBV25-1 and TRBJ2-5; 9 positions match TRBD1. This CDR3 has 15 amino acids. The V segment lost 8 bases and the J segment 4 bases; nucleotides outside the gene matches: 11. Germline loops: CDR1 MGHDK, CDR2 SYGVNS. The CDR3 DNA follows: TGTGCCAGCCGATCGGACAGGGGTCGTGGAGAGACCCAGTACTTC. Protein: CASRSDRGRGETQYF. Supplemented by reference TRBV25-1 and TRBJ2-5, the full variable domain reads EADIYQTPRYLVIGTGKKITLECSQTMGHDKMYWYQQDPGMELHLIHYSYGVNSTEKGDLSSESTVSRIRTEHFPLTLESARPSHTSQYLCASRSDRGRGETQYFGPGTRLLVL.

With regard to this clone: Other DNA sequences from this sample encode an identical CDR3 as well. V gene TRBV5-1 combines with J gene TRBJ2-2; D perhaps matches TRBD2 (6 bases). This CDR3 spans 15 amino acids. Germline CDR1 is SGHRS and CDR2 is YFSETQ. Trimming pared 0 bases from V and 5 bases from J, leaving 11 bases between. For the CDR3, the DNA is TGCGCCAGCAGCTTGGACGGGAGTGGAACCGGGGAGCTGTTTTTT. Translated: CASSLDGSGTGELFF.

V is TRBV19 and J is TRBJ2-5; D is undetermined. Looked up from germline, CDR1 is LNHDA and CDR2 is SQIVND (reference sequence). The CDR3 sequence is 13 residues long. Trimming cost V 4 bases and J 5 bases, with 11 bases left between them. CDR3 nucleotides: TGTGCCAGTAGTACCATCCCCGGGGAGACCCAGTACTTC. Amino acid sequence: CASSTIPGETQYF.

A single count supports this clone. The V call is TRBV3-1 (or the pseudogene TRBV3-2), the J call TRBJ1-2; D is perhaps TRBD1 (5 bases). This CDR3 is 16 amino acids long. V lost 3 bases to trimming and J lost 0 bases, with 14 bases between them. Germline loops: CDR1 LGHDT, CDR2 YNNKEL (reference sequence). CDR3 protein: CASSQAGAVANYGYTF. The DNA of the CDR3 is TGTGCCAGCAGCCAGGCTGGGGCAGTTGCTAACTATGGCTACACCTTC.

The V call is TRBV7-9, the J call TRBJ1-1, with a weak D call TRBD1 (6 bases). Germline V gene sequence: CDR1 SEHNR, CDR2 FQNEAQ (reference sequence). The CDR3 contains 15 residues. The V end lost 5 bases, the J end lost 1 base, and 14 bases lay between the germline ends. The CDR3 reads CASSHGNRANTEAFF. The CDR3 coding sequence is TGTGCCAGCAGCCACGGTAACAGGGCGAACACTGAAGCTTTCTTT.

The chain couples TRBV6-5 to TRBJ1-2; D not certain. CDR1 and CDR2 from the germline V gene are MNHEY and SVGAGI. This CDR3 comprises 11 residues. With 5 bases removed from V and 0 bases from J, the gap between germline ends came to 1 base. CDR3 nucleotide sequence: TGTGCCAGCAGTACTAACTATGGCTACACCTTC. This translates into CASSTNYGYTF.

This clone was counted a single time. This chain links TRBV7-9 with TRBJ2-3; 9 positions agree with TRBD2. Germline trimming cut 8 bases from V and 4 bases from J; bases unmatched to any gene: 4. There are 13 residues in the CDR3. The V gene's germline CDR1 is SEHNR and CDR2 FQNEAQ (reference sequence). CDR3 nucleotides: TGTGCCAGCCTTCTAGCGGGGTCAGATACGCAGTATTTT. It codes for CASLLAGSDTQYF.

The CDR3 loop reads CASSLEGQAYNEQFF. The CDR3 region has the DNA TGTGCCAGCAGCTTAGAGGGACAGGCTTACAATGAGCAGTTCTTC. This chain links TRBV11-2 with TRBJ2-1, with 8 bases matching TRBD1. Germline-derived CDR1 and CDR2 are SGHAT and FQNNGV. V lost 0 bases to trimming and J lost 4 bases; unmatched junction nucleotides: 2. The CDR3 sequence is 15 residues long.